A selection of T cell receptor beta chains follows, all from one sample in a study of blood T cell repertoires in COVID-19. The assay was immunoSEQ multiplex PCR, and TCRdb's table has in-frame clones only and misses some. The table records around 150,000 clones, 90% of them present only once. What was sequenced was peripheral blood. The receptors here all came from a man between 60 and 70 years old with active or convalescent COVID-19. Each CDR3 is given with its conserved first and last residue. The order of the fields is D gene, V gene, J gene, clone size, CDR3 protein, CDR3 DNA. A D gene is named only where the DNA matches it firmly. Part of the rows lack a size; the others show once, few, many or a class for expanded clones.

>TRBD1|TRBV6-5|TRBJ2-7|NA
CASRTGTGVEQYF
TGTGCCAGCAGGACCGGGACAGGGGTCGAGCAGTACTTC
>NA|TRBV5-4|TRBJ1-5|NA
CASSLDSQPQHF
TGTGCCAGCAGCTTGGATAGTCAGCCCCAGCATTTT
>TRBD2|TRBV5-4|TRBJ2-2|NA
CASSRSSGRAGELFF
TGTGCCAGCAGCCGTTCTAGCGGGAGGGCCGGGGAGCTGTTTTTT
>NA|TRBV7-6|TRBJ1-5|NA
CASSLDRDNQPQHF
TGTGCCAGCAGCTTAGACAGGGATAATCAGCCCCAGCATTTT
>NA|TRBV7-2|TRBJ1-4|NA
CASSGYGGGTEKLFF
TGTGCCAGCAGCGGATACGGGGGGGGTACTGAAAAACTGTTTTTT
>TRBD2|TRBV6-5|TRBJ2-3|NA
CASSYLVAGGADTQYF
TGTGCCAGCAGTTACTTGGTAGCGGGAGGGGCAGATACGCAGTATTTT
>TRBD1|TRBV18|TRBJ1-1|NA
CASSEGQGETEAFF
TGTGCCAGCTCAGAAGGACAGGGGGAAACTGAAGCTTTCTTT
>NA|TRBV9|TRBJ1-2|few
CASSVETGGYTF
TGTGCCAGCAGCGTAGAGACCGGGGGCTACACCTTC
>TRBD2|TRBV10-3|TRBJ2-7|NA
CATLAGGPGEQYF
TGTGCCACCTTAGCGGGAGGGCCTGGCGAGCAGTACTTC
>NA|TRBV30|TRBJ1-1|NA
CAWRGRRGYTEAFF
TGTGCCTGGAGAGGTCGCAGGGGTTATACTGAAGCTTTCTTT
>NA|TRBV30|TRBJ1-6|NA
CAWRIWGPNSPLHF
TGTGCCTGGAGAATCTGGGGCCCCAATTCACCCCTCCACTTT
>NA|TRBV7-8|TRBJ2-3|once
CASSLSLDTQYF
TGTGCCAGCAGCCTCAGTCTAGATACGCAGTATTTT